This T cell receptor (beta chain) is drawn from a study of shared clonotypes between healthy human individuals. At the level of the study: A couple of female and a few male donors aged 18 to 49 were enrolled.

The CDR3 loop spans 15 amino acids. With 1 base clipped from V and 5 bases from J, the junction kept 5 bases outside the gene matches. CDR1 and CDR2 from the germline V gene are KGHSH and LQKENI. Adult Caucasians living in Nashville, Tennessee made up all of the donors. It was around 100 million PBMCs that unsorted samples used for genomic DNA. Assay: immunoSEQ multiplex PCR; the TCRdb copy retains only in-frame clones and omits some. Among some 490,000 clones listed, around 80% were seen once. This sequence was found in a woman aged 40 to 55 in good health. Some clones in this sample may be carry-over from other donors' samples. This rearrangement joins TRBV18 to TRBJ2-3; TRBD1 matches at 8 bases. The sample was PBMCs. The DNA for the CDR3 is TGTGCCAGCTCACCACGATCAGGGGGCCAAGATACGCAGTATTTT. Translated, it gives CASSPRSGGQDTQYF.